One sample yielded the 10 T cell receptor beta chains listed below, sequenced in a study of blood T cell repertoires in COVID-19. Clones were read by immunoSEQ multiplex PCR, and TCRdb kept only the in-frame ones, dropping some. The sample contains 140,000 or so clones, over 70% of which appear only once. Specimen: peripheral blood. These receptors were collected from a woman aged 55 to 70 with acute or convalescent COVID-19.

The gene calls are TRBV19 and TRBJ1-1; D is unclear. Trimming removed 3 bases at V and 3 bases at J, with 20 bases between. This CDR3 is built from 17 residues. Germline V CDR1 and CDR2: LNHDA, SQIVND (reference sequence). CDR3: CASSIWQASRGDTEAFF. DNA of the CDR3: TGTGCCAGTAGTATTTGGCAGGCTTCTCGCGGGGACACTGAAGCTTTCTTT.

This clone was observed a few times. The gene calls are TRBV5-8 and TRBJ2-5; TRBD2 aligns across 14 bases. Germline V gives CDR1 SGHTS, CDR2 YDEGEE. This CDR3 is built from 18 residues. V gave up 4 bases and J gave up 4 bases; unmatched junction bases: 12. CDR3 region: CASSPGTSGSRYRETQYF. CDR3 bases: TGTGCCAGCAGCCCCGGGACTAGCGGGAGCCGATACCGAGAGACCCAGTACTTC.

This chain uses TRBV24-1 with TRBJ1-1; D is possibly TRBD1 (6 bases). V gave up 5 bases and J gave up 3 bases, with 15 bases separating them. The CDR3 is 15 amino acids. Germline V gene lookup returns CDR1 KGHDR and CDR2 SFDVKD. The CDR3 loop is CATSAQGRGDTEAFF. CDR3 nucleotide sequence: TGTGCCACCAGTGCACAGGGACGAGGGGACACTGAAGCTTTCTTT.

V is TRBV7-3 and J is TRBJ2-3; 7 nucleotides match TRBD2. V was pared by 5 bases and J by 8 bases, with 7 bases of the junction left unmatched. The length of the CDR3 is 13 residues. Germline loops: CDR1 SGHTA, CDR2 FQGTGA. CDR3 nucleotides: TGTGCCAGCAGCGAAACTAGCGTGGGTACGCAGTATTTT. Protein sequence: CASSETSVGTQYF.

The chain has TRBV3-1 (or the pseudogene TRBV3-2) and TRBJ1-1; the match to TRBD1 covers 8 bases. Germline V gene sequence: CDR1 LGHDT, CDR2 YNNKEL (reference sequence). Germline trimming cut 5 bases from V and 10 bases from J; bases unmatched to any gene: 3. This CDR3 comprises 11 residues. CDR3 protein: CASSNGQGAFF. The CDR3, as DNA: TGTGCCAGCAGCAACGGACAGGGAGCTTTCTTT.

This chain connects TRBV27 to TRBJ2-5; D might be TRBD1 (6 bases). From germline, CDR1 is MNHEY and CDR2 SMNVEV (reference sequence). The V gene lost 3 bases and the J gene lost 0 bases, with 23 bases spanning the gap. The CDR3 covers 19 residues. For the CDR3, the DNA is TGTGCCAGCAGTTTGAGTCAGGGGTTTAGGGTTTGGGACCAAGAGACCCAGTACTTC. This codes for CASSLSQGFRVWDQETQYF.

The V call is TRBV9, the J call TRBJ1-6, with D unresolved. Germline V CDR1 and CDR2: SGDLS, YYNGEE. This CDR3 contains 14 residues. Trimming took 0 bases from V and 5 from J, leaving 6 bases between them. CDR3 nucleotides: TGTGCCAGCAGCGTAGCTCCGGATAATTCACCCCTCCACTTT. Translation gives CASSVAPDNSPLHF.

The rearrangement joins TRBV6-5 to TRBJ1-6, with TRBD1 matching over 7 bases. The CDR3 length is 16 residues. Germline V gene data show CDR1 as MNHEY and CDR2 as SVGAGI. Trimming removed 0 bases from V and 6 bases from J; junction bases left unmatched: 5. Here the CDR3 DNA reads TGTGCCAGCAGTTACTCAAACAGGGGTCGTAATTCACCCCTCCACTTT. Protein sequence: CASSYSNRGRNSPLHF.

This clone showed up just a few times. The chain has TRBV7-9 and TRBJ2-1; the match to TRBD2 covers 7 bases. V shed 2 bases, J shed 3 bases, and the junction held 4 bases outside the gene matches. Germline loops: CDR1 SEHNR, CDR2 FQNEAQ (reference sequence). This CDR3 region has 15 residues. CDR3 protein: CASSLPSGIYNEQFF. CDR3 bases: TGTGCCAGCAGCTTACCTAGCGGAATCTACAATGAGCAGTTCTTC. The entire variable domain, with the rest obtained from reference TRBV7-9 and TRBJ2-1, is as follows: DTGVSQNPRHKITKRGQNVTFRCDPISEHNRLYWYRQTLGQGPEFLTYFQNEAQLEKSRLLSDRFSAERPKGSFSTLEIQRTEQGDSAMYLCASSLPSGIYNEQFFGPGTRLTVL.

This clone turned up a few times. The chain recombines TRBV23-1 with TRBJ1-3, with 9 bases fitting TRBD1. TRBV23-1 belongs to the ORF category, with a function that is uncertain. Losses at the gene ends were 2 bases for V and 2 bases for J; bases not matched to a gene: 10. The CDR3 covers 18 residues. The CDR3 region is CASSQGTGRRLAGNTIYF. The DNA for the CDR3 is TGCGCCAGCAGTCAAGGGACAGGGAGGAGGCTCGCTGGAAACACCATATATTTT.